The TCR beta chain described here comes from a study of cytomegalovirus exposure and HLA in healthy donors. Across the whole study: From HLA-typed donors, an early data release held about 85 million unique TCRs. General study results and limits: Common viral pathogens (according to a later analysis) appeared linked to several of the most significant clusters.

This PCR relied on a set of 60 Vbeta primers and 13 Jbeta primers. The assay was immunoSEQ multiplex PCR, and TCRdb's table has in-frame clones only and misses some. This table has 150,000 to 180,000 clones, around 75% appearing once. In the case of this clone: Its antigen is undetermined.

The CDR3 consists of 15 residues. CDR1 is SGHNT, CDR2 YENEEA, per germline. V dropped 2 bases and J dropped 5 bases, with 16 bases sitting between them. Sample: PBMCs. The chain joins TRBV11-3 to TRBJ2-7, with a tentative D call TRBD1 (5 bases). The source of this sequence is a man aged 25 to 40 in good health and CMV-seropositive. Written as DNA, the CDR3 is TGTGCCAGCAGCTTAAGCGCTTCGACAGCTCACGAGCAGTACTTC. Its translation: CASSLSASTAHEQYF.